This is a list of T cell receptor beta chains from one sample in a study of blood T cells in healthy people across ages. TCRdb used MiXCR to reprocess the 5' RACE reads, holding one entry per CDR3 protein. The repertoire holds around 1,500,000 distinct CDR3 sequences, with approximately 38% as singletons. Sequenced: blood. These receptors were collected from a woman younger than 35 in good health. The CDR3 runs from the conserved cysteine through the conserved F or W. A D gene is named only where the DNA matches it firmly. Some rows mark clone size as missing; the rest say once, few, many or name a class of expanded clone.

V gene	J gene	D gene	clone size	CDR3 protein	CDR3 DNA
TRBV2	TRBJ2-1	TRBD2	.	CASSGEQRGVNEQFF	TGTGCCAGCAGTGGGGAACAGCGGGGGGTCAATGAGCAGTTCTTC
TRBV28	TRBJ2-4	TRBD1	.	CASSREPGTGRAKNIRYF	TGTGCCAGCAGCCGAGAACCCGGGACAGGGAGGGCCAAAAACATTCGGTACTTC
TRBV28	TRBJ1-2	.	.	CASSVSGPNYGYTF	TGTGCCAGCAGTGTATCCGGCCCAAACTATGGCTACACCTTC
TRBV11-2	TRBJ2-7	.	.	CASLGYEQYF	TGTGCCAGCCTCGGCTACGAGCAGTACTTC
TRBV3-1	TRBJ2-7	TRBD2	few	CASSQEGGCEQYF	TGTGCCAGCAGCCAAGAGGGGGGGTGCGAGCAGTACTTC
TRBV5-5	TRBJ2-3	.	.	CASRRPGAIGDTQYF	TGTGCCAGCAGGCGGCCAGGGGCTATCGGAGATACGCAGTATTTT
TRBV7-8	TRBJ2-7	TRBD1	.	CASSPPGQGFVQYF	TGTGCCAGCAGCCCCCCCGGACAGGGATTCGTGCAGTACTTC
TRBV2	TRBJ2-2	TRBD2	few	CASRETSGGPPGELFF	TGTGCCAGCAGAGAGACTAGCGGGGGGCCACCCGGGGAGCTGTTTTTT
TRBV7-8	TRBJ2-7	TRBD2	.	CASSPVAGTTYEQYF	TGTGCCAGCAGCCCAGTGGCCGGGACTACCTACGAGCAGTACTTC
TRBV6-5	TRBJ2-1	TRBD2	.	CASSTSARAGEQFF	TGTGCCAGCTCTACTAGCGCGAGAGCGGGTGAGCAGTTCTTC
TRBV2	TRBJ2-7	TRBD1	few	CASTGQGAIYEQYF	TGTGCCAGCACCGGACAGGGGGCGATCTACGAGCAGTACTTC
TRBV7-2	TRBJ2-7	.	.	CAAGAGEQYF	TGTGCCGCGGGGGCTGGTGAGCAGTACTTC
TRBV7-2	TRBJ2-7	TRBD1	few	CASSLMPGGPYEQYF	TGTGCCAGCAGCTTAATGCCAGGGGGCCCCTACGAGCAGTACTTC
TRBV20-1	TRBJ2-1	.	.	CSATGLSNEQFF	TGCAGTGCGACGGGACTGTCCAATGAGCAGTTCTTC
TRBV28	TRBJ1-5	.	few	CASSSGVAQPQHF	TGTGCCAGCAGTAGCGGGGTTGCGCAGCCCCAGCATTTT
TRBV2	TRBJ2-1	TRBD2	.	CASSERALAGVSSYNEQFF	TGTGCCAGCAGTGAAAGGGCTCTAGCGGGGGTAAGCTCCTACAATGAGCAGTTCTTC
TRBV7-9	TRBJ2-7	.	.	CASSRTGGTVNEQYF	TGTGCCAGCAGCCGGACGGGCGGTACGGTAAACGAGCAGTACTTC
TRBV7-6	TRBJ2-1	TRBD2	few	CASSAPPGLATRYEQFF	TGTGCCAGCAGCGCACCCCCGGGACTAGCGACCCGATATGAGCAGTTCTTC
TRBV6-1	TRBJ1-4	.	.	CASSVTATNEKLFF	TGTGCCAGCAGTGTAACAGCAACTAATGAAAAACTGTTTTTT
TRBV11-2	TRBJ2-3	TRBD2	.	CASRGGLGDTDTQYF	TGTGCCAGCAGGGGGGGACTAGGGGACACAGATACGCAGTATTTT